This T cell receptor (beta chain) originates from a study of blood T cell repertoires in COVID-19. At the level of the study: Samples taken during acute and convalescent COVID-19 were collected in the United States, Italy and Spain. PBMCs, B-cell-depleted T cells, or T cells provided the cDNA or gDNA that made up the material.

The V gene lost 1 base and the J gene lost 2 bases, with 9 bases spanning the gap. The CDR3 extends over 14 amino acids. Germline loops: CDR1 SGHTA, CDR2 FQGNSA. Per the original methods: Estimation of nucleated cell counts relied on the amplification of reference gene primers. The method was immunoSEQ multiplex PCR; TCRdb's version includes in-frame clones alone and lacks a portion of them. That table supplies the V and J calls and clone size; D and trimming were determined from the DNA. The sample records roughly 150,000 clones, approximately 90% being singletons. Sequencing was performed on peripheral blood. The chain combines TRBV7-2 with TRBJ2-7, with D perhaps TRBD2 (6 bases). The source of this sequence is a man aged 60 to 75 with active or convalescent COVID-19. CDR3 sequence (DNA): TGTGCCAGCAGCTTAGACGGGGGAACCTACGAGCAGTACTTC. This sequence encodes CASSLDGGTYEQYF.